These T cell receptor beta chains were read from a single sample in a study of tumor-infiltrating lymphocytes in localized non-small cell lung cancer. Sequenced by immunoSEQ multiplex PCR; TCRdb stores in-frame clones only, minus some. The sample lists about 23,000 clones, 69% occurring once. The sequenced material came from lung tumor tissue. These receptors were taken from a human donor with non-small cell lung cancer. Each CDR3 is given with its conserved first and last residue. D genes are given only for firm matches. Not every row has a clone size; where given, it reads once, few, many or a size class.

clone size	V gene	J gene	D gene	CDR3 DNA	CDR3 protein
NA	TRBV2	TRBJ2-3	TRBD1	TGTGCCAGCACCAGGACAGGGGTGAGCACAGATACGCAGTATTTT	CASTRTGVSTDTQYF
NA	TRBV15	TRBJ1-2	TRBD1	TGTGCCACCAGCAGAGAGGCAGGGGGCTATGGCTACACCTTC	CATSREAGGYGYTF
once	TRBV6-5	TRBJ2-5	NA	TGTGCCACGCACCTTGGGACGGCGGGTTGGGAGACCCAGTACTTC	CATHLGTAGWETQYF
NA	TRBV10-2	TRBJ2-1	TRBD1	TGCGCCAGCAAAGACAGGGGGCCTCAGGCCTACAATGAGCAGTTCTTC	CASKDRGPQAYNEQFF
NA	TRBV7-2	TRBJ1-2	TRBD1	TGTGCCAGCAGCCCGATCGGACAGGGCCGTGGCTACACCTTC	CASSPIGQGRGYTF
NA	TRBV5-6	TRBJ1-5	NA	TGTGCCAGCAGTCTAGCGACAGGTTTCAATCAGCCCCAGCATTTT	CASSLATGFNQPQHF
NA	TRBV9	TRBJ2-5	NA	TGTGCCTCCTCCGGAGAGACCCAGTACTTC	CASSGETQYF
NA	TRBV5-4	TRBJ2-1	TRBD2	TGTGCCAGCAGCTTGTACCTAGCGGGAGGGGGGGATGAGCAGTTCTTC	CASSLYLAGGGDEQFF
NA	TRBV7-2	TRBJ2-7	NA	TGTGCCAGCAGCCGAAACCCACGGGGGTACGAGCAGTACTTC	CASSRNPRGYEQYF
NA	TRBV7-2	TRBJ2-7	TRBD2	TGTGCCAGCACCACTAGCGCGGCCTACGAGCAGTACTTC	CASTTSAAYEQYF
few	TRBV11-2	TRBJ2-3	NA	TGTGCCAGCAGCCTGACAGCCAGGGGAGAAGATACGCAGTATTTT	CASSLTARGEDTQYF
NA	TRBV28	TRBJ1-1	NA	TGTGCCAGCAGCCCGCTTCGGCTGAACACTGAAGCTTTCTTT	CASSPLRLNTEAFF
NA	TRBV6-5	TRBJ2-7	TRBD2	TGTGCCAGCAGTTACCGAGCGGGAGGCTCCGAGCAGTACTTC	CASSYRAGGSEQYF
NA	TRBV27	TRBJ1-1	NA	TGTGCCAGCAGTTCCATTCAGAGGAACACTGAAGCTTTCTTT	CASSSIQRNTEAFF
once	TRBV9	TRBJ1-5	TRBD1	TGTGCCAGCAGCAAGGGACAGGGGGCGGGTCAGCCCCAGCATTTT	CASSKGQGAGQPQHF
NA	TRBV28	TRBJ2-7	TRBD2	TGTGCCAGCAGTTCGCTAGCGGGAGGGCCTGGGGAGCAGTACTTC	CASSSLAGGPGEQYF
NA	TRBV7-9	TRBJ1-2	NA	TGTGCCAGCAGTACCGGAAGTTACTATGGCTACACCTTC	CASSTGSYYGYTF
few	TRBV5-4	TRBJ1-2	NA	TGTGCCAGCAGCTTGTGGGGGCGGTCTGGCTACACCTTC	CASSLWGRSGYTF